These T cell receptor beta chains were read from a single sample in a study of shared clonotypes between healthy human individuals. Here immunoSEQ multiplex PCR was the method, and the copy in TCRdb shows in-frame clones only, minus some. The table records millions of clones, over 85% of them present only once. Sequences were obtained from naive CD8+ T cells sorted from blood. The receptor source for this set is a man aged 18 to 30 in good health. Each CDR3 is given with its conserved first and last residue. The D gene is left open where the match is weak. Expanded clones are given a class, and other clones once, few, many or no size at all.

abundance	d_gene	v_gene	j_gene	CDR3aa	CDR3nt
-	TRBD1	TRBV29-1	TRBJ2-7	CSVGTGKSYEQYF	TGCAGCGTCGGGACAGGGAAATCCTACGAGCAGTACTTC
-	-	TRBV10-1	TRBJ2-7	CAAPRRPNVIYEQYF	TGCGCCGCCCCACGCCGCCCAAATGTAATCTACGAGCAGTACTTC
-	-	TRBV5-6	TRBJ2-1	CASSLSLARNEQFF	TGTGCCAGCAGCTTATCCCTAGCTAGGAATGAGCAGTTCTTC
-	-	TRBV6-5	TRBJ1-1	CASSYGQLNTEAFF	TGTGCCAGCAGTTACGGGCAGCTGAACACTGAAGCTTTCTTT
-	-	TRBV30	TRBJ2-7	CAWRASWYEQYF	TGTGCCTGGAGAGCTAGTTGGTACGAGCAGTACTTC
-	-	TRBV6-5	TRBJ2-1	CASRYRNALHNEQFF	TGTGCCAGCCGTTATAGGAATGCGCTGCACAATGAGCAGTTCTTC
-	TRBD1	TRBV4-1	TRBJ2-5	CASSPARDSIQETQYF	TGCGCCAGCAGCCCAGCTCGGGACAGCATACAAGAGACCCAGTACTTC
-	-	TRBV6-5	TRBJ2-2	CASSLGISAAGELFF	TGTGCCAGCAGTCTCGGTATCTCGGCCGCCGGGGAGCTGTTTTTT
-	TRBD1	TRBV6-5	TRBJ2-7	CATSPGTGYLYEQYF	TGTGCCACCTCCCCCGGGACAGGTTATCTGTACGAGCAGTACTTC
-	-	TRBV27	TRBJ2-3	CASTKGASGRTDTQYF	TGTGCCAGCACCAAGGGGGCTAGCGGACGCACAGATACGCAGTATTTT
-	TRBD2	TRBV5-6	TRBJ2-2	CASSLRLAGFGELFF	TGTGCCAGCAGTTTGAGACTAGCGGGGTTCGGGGAGCTGTTTTTT
-	TRBD1	TRBV5-1	TRBJ2-1	CASSRDRGSYNEQFF	TGCGCCAGCAGCCGCGACAGGGGTTCCTACAATGAGCAGTTCTTC
-	-	TRBV9	TRBJ1-1	CASSEGRENTEAFF	TGTGCCAGCAGCGAGGGGAGGGAGAACACTGAAGCTTTCTTT
-	-	TRBV10-2	TRBJ2-7	CASSERLGNLFYEQYF	TGCGCCAGCAGTGAGCGTTTAGGGAATCTATTCTACGAGCAGTACTTC
-	-	TRBV11-2	TRBJ2-3	CASSSRVDTQYF	TGTGCCAGCAGCTCCAGGGTAGATACGCAGTATTTT
once	-	TRBV5-6	TRBJ1-2	CASSLVGPSYGYTF	TGTGCCAGCAGCTTGGTGGGACCTTCCTATGGCTACACCTTC
-	-	TRBV2	TRBJ2-7	CASSPAFTYEQYF	TGTGCCAGCAGTCCCGCCTTTACCTACGAGCAGTACTTC
-	-	TRBV7-9	TRBJ2-3	CASSLVLWGTDTQYF	TGTGCCAGCAGCTTAGTACTGTGGGGCACAGATACGCAGTATTTT
-	-	TRBV4-1	TRBJ2-7	CASSQDGADFTYEQYF	TGCGCCAGCAGCCAAGATGGCGCGGACTTTACCTACGAGCAGTACTTC
-	-	TRBV6-5	TRBJ2-5	CASSYRGSQETQYF	TGTGCCAGCAGTTACCGGGGGTCACAAGAGACCCAGTACTTC
-	-	TRBV4-1	TRBJ1-1	CASSQAAGMNTEAFF	TGCGCCAGCAGCCAAGCGGCAGGGATGAACACTGAAGCTTTCTTT
-	-	TRBV27	TRBJ1-5	CASSLSGDLSLPQHF	TGTGCCAGCAGTTTATCGGGGGACCTTTCTTTGCCCCAGCATTTT
-	-	TRBV4-3	TRBJ2-1	CASSQDVLASVDEQFF	TGCGCCAGCAGCCAAGATGTACTAGCTTCAGTCGATGAGCAGTTCTTC
-	-	TRBV9	TRBJ1-4	CASSVGGGGEKLFF	TGTGCCAGCAGCGTCGGGGGGGGCGGTGAAAAACTGTTTTTT
-	-	TRBV7-9	TRBJ2-6	CASSLAFGKSGANVLTF	TGTGCCAGCAGCTTAGCGTTCGGCAAGTCGGGGGCCAACGTCCTGACTTTC
once	-	TRBV7-9	TRBJ2-2	CASSLTLNTGELFF	TGTGCCAGCAGCTTAACTCTGAACACCGGGGAGCTGTTTTTT
-	-	TRBV9	TRBJ1-1	CASSAGVEGRNTEAFF	TGTGCCAGCAGCGCTGGGGTGGAGGGCAGGAACACTGAAGCTTTCTTT
-	-	TRBV5-1	TRBJ2-7	CASSLGSGPFYEQYF	TGCGCCAGCAGCTTGGGAAGCGGGCCTTTTTACGAGCAGTACTTC
-	-	TRBV2	TRBJ1-2	CASSAMSDGYTF	TGTGCCAGCAGTGCGATGTCAGATGGCTACACCTTC
few	TRBD1	TRBV10-1	TRBJ1-1	CASSESRQGVTEAFF	TGCGCCAGCAGTGAGTCGAGGCAGGGGGTCACTGAAGCTTTCTTT
once	-	TRBV4-3	TRBJ2-7	CASSQDGQGSYEQYF	TGCGCCAGCAGCCAAGATGGGCAGGGGTCCTACGAGCAGTACTTC
once	-	TRBV30	TRBJ1-1	CAWAPRFTGHNTEAFF	TGTGCCTGGGCGCCCCGTTTCACAGGGCATAACACTGAAGCTTTCTTT
-	-	TRBV10-3	TRBJ2-5	CAISEPWSQETQYF	TGTGCCATCAGTGAGCCATGGAGCCAAGAGACCCAGTACTTC
-	-	TRBV9	TRBJ2-7	CASSPGDGYYEQYF	TGTGCCAGCAGCCCGGGGGACGGTTACTACGAGCAGTACTTC
-	-	TRBV19	TRBJ1-1	CASSIVEETEAFF	TGTGCCAGTAGTATAGTGGAGGAAACTGAAGCTTTCTTT
-	TRBD2	TRBV5-6	TRBJ2-3	CASSPSGGSDTQYF	TGTGCCAGCAGCCCCAGCGGGGGTTCAGATACGCAGTATTTT
-	TRBD1	TRBV28	TRBJ2-7	CASSQTGEVGEQYF	TGTGCCAGCAGTCAGACAGGGGAAGTGGGCGAGCAGTACTTC
-	-	TRBV4-1	TRBJ1-5	CASSQGAQSNQPQHF	TGCGCCAGCAGCCAGGGGGCGCAGAGCAATCAGCCCCAGCATTTT
many	TRBD2	TRBV9	TRBJ2-3	CASSLSGKADTQYF	TGTGCCAGCAGCTTAAGCGGGAAGGCAGATACGCAGTATTTT